This paragraph reports one TCR beta chain. The antigen is unknown. The data were obtained in a study of cytomegalovirus exposure and HLA in healthy donors. Repertoires were generated with immunoSEQ multiplex PCR, while TCRdb's copy carries only in-frame clones and drops some. The sample shows about 260,000 clones, 90% of them seen only once. V lost 5 bases and J lost 5, with 13 bases in between. The CDR3 consists of 13 residues. CDR1 is SEHNR and CDR2 is FQNEAQ in the germline V gene (reference sequence). Study-wide points: The study found most TCR sequences rare, yet found some public TCRs in many donors. In vitro confirmation showed three CMV-associated chains to be CMV antigen specific.

The sequence was obtained from a woman aged 25 to 39 in good health and CMV-seronegative. The chain is built from TRBV7-9 and TRBJ2-7, with TRBD1 as a possible D gene (6 bases). Source material: PBMCs. This CDR3 is CASSLNRDDEQYF. CDR3 DNA sequence: TGTGCCAGCAGCCTGAACAGGGACGACGAGCAGTACTTC.